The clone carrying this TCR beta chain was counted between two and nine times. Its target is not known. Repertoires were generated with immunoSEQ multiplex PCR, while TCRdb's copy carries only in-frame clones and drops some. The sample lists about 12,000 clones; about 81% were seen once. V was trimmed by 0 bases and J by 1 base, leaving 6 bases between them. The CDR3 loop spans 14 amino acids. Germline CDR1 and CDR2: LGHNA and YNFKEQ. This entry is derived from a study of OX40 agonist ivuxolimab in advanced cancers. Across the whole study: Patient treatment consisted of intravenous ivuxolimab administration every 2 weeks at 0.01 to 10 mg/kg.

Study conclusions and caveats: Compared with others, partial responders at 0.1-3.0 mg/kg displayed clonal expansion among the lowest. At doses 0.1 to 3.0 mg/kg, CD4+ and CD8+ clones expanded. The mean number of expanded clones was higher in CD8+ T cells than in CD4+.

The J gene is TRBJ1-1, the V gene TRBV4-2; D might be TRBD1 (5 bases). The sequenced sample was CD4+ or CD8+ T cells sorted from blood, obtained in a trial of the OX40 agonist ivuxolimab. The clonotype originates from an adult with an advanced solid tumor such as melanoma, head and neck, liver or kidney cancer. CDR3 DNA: TGTGCCAGCAGCCAAGACGGGGGGAACACTGAAGCTTTCTTT. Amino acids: CASSQDGGNTEAFF.